The rows below give T cell receptor beta chains drawn from one sample of a study of T cells in Graves' hyperthyroidism and ophthalmopathy. TCRdb re-called the multiplex PCR reads through MiXCR, storing one row per CDR3 protein. The sample has around 700,000 distinct CDR3 sequences; around 19% are singletons. The sequenced sample was blood. Source of these receptors: a woman in her 50s with Graves' hyperthyroidism that later progressed to Graves' ophthalmopathy. CDR3s include the opening cysteine and the closing phenylalanine or tryptophan. The D gene is left open where the match is weak. Clone size is shown for a subset of rows, as once, few, many or a class of expanded clone.

TRBV2	TRBD1	TRBJ2-1	many	TGTGCCAGCAGTGACGGACAGGGCGGTGAGCAGTTCTTC	CASSDGQGGEQFF
TRBV6-2/TRBV6-3	-	TRBJ1-6	-	TGTGCCAGCAGTTACCCTCGACAGATTTCAAATTCACCCCTCCACTTT	CASSYPRQISNSPLHF
TRBV5-6	TRBD2	TRBJ2-3	many	TGTGCCAGCAGCTTGGAGACTAGCGGGGGTTGGAGGCAGGATACGCAGTATTTT	CASSLETSGGWRQDTQYF
TRBV29-1	TRBD1	TRBJ2-1	few	TGCAGCGTGGAAGACAGGGGGCCCTACAATGAGCAGTTCTTC	CSVEDRGPYNEQFF
TRBV6-1	-	TRBJ1-2	few	TGTGCCAGCAGACCCCCCCAGGGGCCCTATGGCTACACCTTC	CASRPPQGPYGYTF
TRBV4-1	TRBD1	TRBJ1-2	-	TGCGCCAGCAGCCAAGGAAAGCCAGACAGGGATGAGGATTATGGCTACACCTTC	CASSQGKPDRDEDYGYTF
TRBV5-5	-	TRBJ2-2	-	TGTGCCAGCAGCCGGACCGGGACGGATAACACCGGGGAGCTGTTTTTT	CASSRTGTDNTGELFF
TRBV6-1	TRBD1	TRBJ2-1	-	TGTGCCAGCAGACTACGACAGGGCAATGAGCAGTTCTTC	CASRLRQGNEQFF
TRBV6-5	-	TRBJ1-1	many	TGTGCCAGCAGTTACTCTGCAGGTAACACTGAAGCTTTCTTT	CASSYSAGNTEAFF
TRBV2	-	TRBJ2-2	-	TGTGCCAGCTTGGCGGGGATAGGCGGGGAGCTGTTTTTT	CASLAGIGGELFF
TRBV7-9	TRBD1	TRBJ1-4	few	TGTGCCAGCAGCCAAAACAGGGGCCGCGACAGTGAAAAACTGTTTTTT	CASSQNRGRDSEKLFF
TRBV5-6	TRBD1	TRBJ1-4	few	TGTGCCAGCAGCTTTTACAGGGGCCCTTTTGGGAATGAAAAACTGTTTTTT	CASSFYRGPFGNEKLFF
TRBV28	TRBD2	TRBJ2-1	-	TGTGCCAGCAGTTTTAGTTTCCTAGCGGGAGCTCGATTGTACGAGCAGTTCTTC	CASSFSFLAGARLYEQFF
TRBV20-1	-	TRBJ1-5	many	TGCAGTGGAGGTTCTGGCAATCAGCCCCAGCATTTT	CSGGSGNQPQHF
TRBV30	-	TRBJ1-1	many	TGTGCCTGGTCCCCCGGGGTAAGGTCCGGCACTGAAGCTTTCTTT	CAWSPGVRSGTEAFF
TRBV20-1	TRBD2	TRBJ2-7	many	TGCAGTGCTGGCTGGCCGGCGGGGGGGTCCTACGAGCAGTACTTC	CSAGWPAGGSYEQYF
TRBV4-1	-	TRBJ2-6	-	TGCGCCAGCAGCCCAAGTATCACTGGGGCCAACGTCCTGACTTTC	CASSPSITGANVLTF
TRBV18	-	TRBJ2-5	many	TGTGCCAGCTCCCCGAATTCACGGGGGCTCCAAGAGACCCAGTACTTC	CASSPNSRGLQETQYF
TRBV28	-	TRBJ2-1	-	-	CASSPLWDRGNEQFF
TRBV20-1	-	TRBJ1-5	-	TGCAGTGCTAGCCTAGGGTCCCAGCCCCAGCATTTT	CSASLGSQPQHF
TRBV12-3/TRBV12-4	-	TRBJ1-2	-	TGTGCCAGCAGTCTCATCATCGGCCCTAACTATGGCTACACCTTC	CASSLIIGPNYGYTF
TRBV15	TRBD1	TRBJ2-7	-	TGTGCCACCAGCAGAGAGGGCAGGGGGCACTACGAGCAGTACTTC	CATSREGRGHYEQYF
TRBV10-3	TRBD2	TRBJ2-5	many	TGTGCCATCAGTGACCCCGGGACTAGCCAAGAGACCCAGTACTTC	CAISDPGTSQETQYF
TRBV24-1	-	TRBJ2-5	-	TGTGCCACCAGTGAGAACAAGAAAGAGACCCAGTACTTC	CATSENKKETQYF
TRBV6-2/TRBV6-3	TRBD1	TRBJ1-5	few	TGTGCCAGTAGACCAAGGGTCGGACAGGGAGGACAGCCCCAGCATTTT	CASRPRVGQGGQPQHF
TRBV27	-	TRBJ2-2	few	TGTGCCAGCAGTTTATCAACGGACCAAGGGGAGCTGTTTTTT	CASSLSTDQGELFF
TRBV7-8	-	TRBJ1-5	-	TGTACCAGCAGCTCGGGGGCAGGGCCCAATCAGCCCCAGCATTTT	CTSSSGAGPNQPQHF
TRBV27	-	TRBJ2-1	once	TGTGCCAGCACTGGGGACACGAACTACAATGAGCAGTTCTTC	CASTGDTNYNEQFF